This T cell receptor (beta chain) was identified in a study of blood T cell repertoires in COVID-19. Study overall: Samples came from the United States, Italy and Spain, spanning acute and convalescent COVID-19. T cells, B-cell-depleted T cells, or PBMCs provided the cDNA or gDNA that served as material.

Authors' analysis steps: Estimated nucleated cell counts came from reference gene primer amplification. Repertoires were generated with immunoSEQ multiplex PCR, while TCRdb's copy carries only in-frame clones and drops some. The V and J calls and clone size are taken from that table; D and trimming were inferred from the DNA. The table lists some 190,000 clones, 84% of them singletons. The sample comprised peripheral blood. This clonotype was obtained from a human donor in a cohort sampled during active COVID-19.

CDR3 bases: TGCAGTGCTAGTAGGTCCGTGGGGGCCCCGAGCACCGGGGAGCTGTTTTTT. It specifies CSASRSVGAPSTGELFF. The gene calls are TRBV20-1 and TRBJ2-2; D possibly corresponds to TRBD1 (6 bases). V was pared by 3 bases and J by 4 bases, with 21 bases between. The CDR3 sequence is 17 residues long. The germline V gene encodes CDR1 DFQATT and CDR2 SNEGSKA (reference sequence).